One and the same sample provided the 13 T cell receptor beta chains below, sequenced in a study of CD8 T cells in Susac syndrome. It was with random hexamers that roughly 0.45 to 1 ug RNA was reverse transcribed. TCRdb redid the calling of the immunoSEQ multiplex PCR reads with MiXCR, one entry per CDR3 protein. The data show under 200,000 distinct CDR3 sequences, 85% to 95% seen once. Sequenced sample: CD8+ T cells from PBMCs. The source of these receptors is a human donor with multiple sclerosis.

The chain joins TRBV20-1 to TRBJ2-1, with D possibly being TRBD2 (6 bases). The CDR3 is 14 residues long. Germline V CDR1 and CDR2: DFQATT, SNEGSKA (reference sequence). The germline V and J ends were trimmed by 3 bases and 9 bases, with 18 bases remaining between them. CDR3 loop: CSASVASEVGEQFF. In DNA, the CDR3 is TGCAGTGCTAGTGTGGCTAGCGAGGTTGGTGAGCAGTTCTTC.

In DNA form, the CDR3 reads TGTGCCAGCAGGCATTGGGAGAGCTCCTACAATGAGCAGTTCTTC. Translated, it gives CASRHWESSYNEQFF. The chain links TRBV7-8 to TRBJ2-1; D is possibly TRBD2 (5 bases). CDR1 and CDR2 (germline): SGHVS, FQNEAQ. There are 15 residues in the CDR3. Trimming left V 6 bases short and J 0 bases short, with 12 bases between.

The rearrangement uses TRBV28 and TRBJ2-5; D unresolved. V was pared by 6 bases and J by 5 bases, with 13 bases between. Germline V gene sequence: CDR1 MDHEN, CDR2 SYDVKM. The CDR3 runs to 13 residues. The CDR3 sequence: CASRGAASETQYF. The CDR3, as DNA: TGTGCCAGCAGGGGCGCGGCTTCTGAGACCCAGTACTTC.

This clonotype occurred a few times. The rearrangement joins TRBV7-9 to TRBJ2-7, with 12 bases matching TRBD2. The germline CDR1 and CDR2 sequences are SEHNR and FQNEAQ (reference sequence). This CDR3 spans 15 amino acids. J gave up 2 bases and V 5 bases, and 4 bases lay outside the gene matches. The CDR3, as DNA: TGTGCCAGCAGCCCCGGACTAGCGGGGACCTACGAGCAGTACTTC. It translates to CASSPGLAGTYEQYF. Using reference TRBV7-9 and TRBJ2-7 for the parts outside the CDR3, the full variable domain is DTGVSQNPRHKITKRGQNVTFRCDPISEHNRLYWYRQTLGQGPEFLTYFQNEAQLEKSRLLSDRFSAERPKGSFSTLEIQRTEQGDSAMYLCASSPGLAGTYEQYFGPGTRLTVT.

The V gene is TRBV15, the J gene TRBJ1-1; the D is unclear. The V end lost 3 bases, the J end lost 1 base, and 9 bases lay between the germline ends. CDR3 length: 14 residues. Germline V lookup: CDR1 LNHNV, CDR2 YYDKDF (reference sequence). CDR3 DNA sequence: TGTGCCACCAGCAGCCGAATATCGAACACTGAAGCTTTCTTT. Amino acids: CATSSRISNTEAFF. Filled out from reference TRBV15 and TRBJ1-1, the complete variable domain reads DAMVIQNPRYQVTQFGKPVTLSCSQTLNHNVMYWYQQKSSQAPKLLFHYYDKDFNNEADTPDNFQSRRPNTSFCFLDIRSPGLGDTAMYLCATSSRISNTEAFFGQGTRLTVV.

V and J are TRBV20-1 and TRBJ2-2, with 10 positions matching TRBD2. This CDR3 region has 15 residues. The ends lost 2 bases at V and 5 bases at J; junction bases unmatched: 5. Germline CDR1 is DFQATT and CDR2 is SNEGSKA (reference sequence). CDR3 sequence: CSARLAGAGTGELFF. As DNA, the CDR3 is TGCAGTGCTAGACTAGCGGGAGCGGGGACCGGGGAGCTGTTTTTT.

The chain recombines TRBV4-2 with TRBJ2-7; 14 bases agree with TRBD2. Germline-derived CDR1 and CDR2 are LGHNA and YNFKEQ. V gave up 1 base and J gave up 6 bases; unmatched junction bases: 5. CDR3 length: 16 amino acids. The CDR3 loop is CASSQAAGTSGSEQYF. The CDR3 nucleotides are TGTGCCAGCAGCCAAGCTGCCGGGACTAGCGGGAGCGAGCAGTACTTC.

The chain links TRBV7-9 to TRBJ2-5; 7 bases match TRBD2. Trimming took 1 base from V and 5 from J; bases not matched to a gene: 7. This CDR3 spans 15 amino acids. Germline lookup yields CDR1 SEHNR and CDR2 FQNEAQ (reference sequence). The CDR3 DNA sequence: TGTGCCAGCAGCTTAGAGCTTACCGGGAGGGAGACCCAGTACTTC. Its translation: CASSLELTGRETQYF.

The V call is TRBV3-1, the J call TRBJ2-7, with TRBD2 identical over 8 bases. This CDR3 region has 15 residues. J gave up 9 bases and V 0 bases, and 10 bases lay outside the gene matches. From germline, CDR1 is LGHDT and CDR2 YNNKEL (reference sequence). Written as DNA, the CDR3 is TGTGCCAGCAGCCAAGAGCGAGCGGGGGCGGACCGGCAGTACTTC. This codes for CASSQERAGADRQYF.

The J gene is TRBJ2-1, the V gene TRBV27; 8 bases align to TRBD1. Germline V gene data show CDR1 as MNHEY and CDR2 as SMNVEV (reference sequence). V dropped 3 bases and J dropped 2; count of bases not matched to a gene: 9. The CDR3 runs 17 residues. CDR3 bases: TGTGCCAGCAGTTTCTTTCCGGACAGGGCGGCCTACAATGAGCAGTTCTTC. This sequence encodes CASSFFPDRAAYNEQFF.

The chain carries TRBV7-8 and TRBJ2-1; 7 bases are shared with TRBD1. Unmatched junction bases numbered 12, after V lost 2 bases and J lost 8 bases. Germline V CDR1 and CDR2: SGHVS, FQNEAQ. The CDR3 runs to 16 residues. The CDR3 DNA reads TGTGCCAGCAGCTTATGGGGGCAAGGGGGCTTGGATGAGCAGTTCTTC. Protein sequence: CASSLWGQGGLDEQFF. Complete variable domain (other parts from reference TRBV7-8 and TRBJ2-1): GAGVSQSPRYKVAKRGQDVALRCDPISGHVSLFWYQQALGQGPEFLTYFQNEAQLDKSGLPSDRFFAERPEGSVSTLKIQRTQQEDSAVYLCASSLWGQGGLDEQFFGPGTRLTVL.

V gene TRBV20-1 combines with J gene TRBJ2-5, with 11 bases identical to TRBD2. The CDR3 runs to 16 residues. The J segment lost 1 base and the V segment lost 0 bases, leaving 4 bases of the junction unmatched. Germline lookup yields CDR1 DFQATT and CDR2 SNEGSKA (reference sequence). The CDR3 region has the DNA TGCAGTGCTAGAGACCCACTAGCGGGGGTCCAAGAGACCCAGTACTTC. Encoded protein: CSARDPLAGVQETQYF.

V is TRBV28 and J is TRBJ2-7, with TRBD2 matching over 11 bases. The germline CDR1 and CDR2 sequences are MDHEN and SYDVKM. The CDR3 length is 16 residues. The junction had 9 bases not matched to a gene; V was cut back by 6 bases and J by 2 bases. CDR3 DNA: TGTGCCAGCAGCATGAGTAGCGGGGGGGATGCCTACGAGCAGTACTTC. Translating gives CASSMSSGGDAYEQYF. Looking up the rest from reference TRBV28 and TRBJ2-7 gives the full variable domain: DVKVTQSSRYLVKRTGEKVFLECVQDMDHENMFWYRQDPGLGLRLIYFSYDVKMKEKGDIPEGYSVSREKKERFSLILESASTNQTSMYLCASSMSSGGDAYEQYFGPGTRLTVT.